These 29 T cell receptor beta chains were all obtained from the same sample, sequenced in a study of CD8 T cells in Susac syndrome. When the RNA was reverse transcribed, random hexamers were used with an input of about 0.5 to 1 ug. One entry per CDR3 protein results from TCRdb running MiXCR on the immunoSEQ multiplex PCR reads. Among some 150,000 distinct CDR3 sequences listed, around 95% were seen once. The sequenced material came from CD8+ T cells from PBMCs. These receptor sequences come from a human donor with multiple sclerosis.

This sequence joins TRBV12-3 or TRBV12-4 and TRBJ1-1; possibly TRBD1 for D (5 bases). The CDR3 spans 13 residues. Trimming stripped 5 bases from V and 1 base from J, with 8 bases between. Here the CDR3 reads CASSPGGNTEAFF. The CDR3 nucleotides are TGTGCCAGCAGTCCCGGGGGGAACACTGAAGCTTTCTTT.

The rearrangement links TRBV20-1 to TRBJ2-3, with 8 bases fitting TRBD2. The CDR3 has 16 amino acids. V shed 6 bases, J shed 2 bases, and the junction held 13 bases outside the gene matches. The V gene's germline CDR1 is DFQATT and CDR2 SNEGSKA (reference sequence). In DNA form, the CDR3 reads TGCAGTGCGACGGAACACGAGCGGGGGCCCACAGATACGCAGTATTTT. This translates into CSATEHERGPTDTQYF.

The chain carries TRBV10-3 and TRBJ1-5, with D uncertain. The CDR3 has 13 residues. In germline, CDR1 is ENHRY, CDR2 SYGVKD. Trimming stripped 0 bases from V and 4 bases from J, with 4 bases between. CDR3 nucleotide sequence: TGTGCCATCAGTGAGTCAGGAAATCAGCCCCAGCATTTT. Translating it yields CAISESGNQPQHF.

The chain recombines TRBV29-1 with TRBJ2-7; 7 bases map to TRBD1. V gave up 0 bases and J gave up 6 bases; unmatched junction bases: 8. Germline CDR1 SQVTM, CDR2 ANQGSEA. The length of the CDR3 is 14 residues. In nucleotides, the CDR3 is TGCAGCGTTGAAGACAGGGGGTATTTCGGCGAGCAGTACTTC. Protein: CSVEDRGYFGEQYF.

The chain is built from TRBV12-3 or TRBV12-4 and TRBJ2-3; D call uncertain. V lost 3 bases and J 1 base, leaving 5 bases between the germline ends. CDR3 length equals 13 residues. Here the CDR3 reads CASSFTGTDTQYF. The DNA of the CDR3 is TGTGCCAGCAGTTTTACGGGCACAGATACGCAGTATTTT.

This clonotype was counted once. The rearrangement links TRBV20-1 to TRBJ2-1; tentatively, D is TRBD2 (6 bases). There are 14 residues in the CDR3. Trimming took 6 bases from V and 3 from J, leaving 15 bases between them. Germline-derived CDR1 and CDR2 are DFQATT and SNEGSKA (reference sequence). CDR3: CSAMKTRNYNEQFF. For the CDR3, the DNA is TGCAGTGCCATGAAGACTAGGAACTACAATGAGCAGTTCTTC.

The V gene is TRBV27, the J gene TRBJ1-1; D is ambiguous. Trimming left V 3 bases short and J 5 bases short, with 19 bases between. This CDR3 spans 16 amino acids. Germline-derived CDR1 and CDR2 are MNHEY and SMNVEV (reference sequence). This CDR3 reads CASSLRDPGSGTEAFF. CDR3 sequence (DNA): TGTGCCAGCAGTTTGAGGGATCCGGGGTCGGGGACTGAAGCTTTCTTT.

This clonotype has just one count. DNA of the CDR3: TGTGCCAGCAGCGTGCGAGTGGGGGACTACAATGAGCAGTTCTTC. Translated: CASSVRVGDYNEQFF. V is TRBV9 and J is TRBJ2-1; D possibly uses TRBD1 or TRBD2 (5 bases each). Germline V gives CDR1 SGDLS, CDR2 YYNGEE. Trimming shortened V by 2 bases and J by 3 bases, and 12 bases separated the two germline ends. CDR3 length: 15 amino acids.

This clonotype came up once. The chain carries TRBV14 and TRBJ2-1; D remains ambiguous. The ends were cut back, 1 base at V and 0 bases at J, with 13 bases in the middle. This CDR3 has 17 residues. CDR1 and CDR2 (germline): SGHDN, FVKESK. CDR3 amino acids: CASSQVPTTSSYNEQFF. In nucleotides, the CDR3 is TGTGCCAGCAGCCAAGTTCCGACCACCAGCTCCTACAATGAGCAGTTCTTC. Supplemented by reference TRBV14 and TRBJ2-1, the full variable domain reads EAGVTQFPSHSVIEKGQTVTLRCDPISGHDNLYWYRRVMGKEIKFLLHFVKESKQDESGMPNNRFLAERTGGTYSTLKVQPAELEDSGVYFCASSQVPTTSSYNEQFFGPGTRLTVL.

The CDR3 is CASSHGTSNTEAFF. The DNA for the CDR3 is TGTGCCAGCAGCCATGGTACTTCGAACACTGAAGCTTTCTTT. The chain uses TRBV5-4 and TRBJ1-1; D gene uncertain. The V gene's germline CDR1 is SGHNT and CDR2 YYREEE (reference sequence). V was trimmed by 4 bases and J by 1 base, leaving 11 bases between them. This CDR3 has 14 residues.

This clonotype was seen more than once but under ten times. This chain links TRBV27 with TRBJ1-1; D not certain. Trimming took 2 bases from V and 0 from J, leaving 7 bases between them. The CDR3 spans 14 residues. Germline lookup yields CDR1 MNHEY and CDR2 SMNVEV (reference sequence). The CDR3 region has the DNA TGTGCCAGCAGTTTAGGTGCTATGAACACTGAAGCTTTCTTT. Its protein is CASSLGAMNTEAFF.

This chain joins TRBV7-9 and TRBJ1-5, with 7 bases lining up with TRBD1. Germline trimming cut 8 bases from V and 8 bases from J; bases unmatched to any gene: 6. CDR1 is SEHNR, CDR2 FQNEAQ, per germline (reference sequence). The CDR3 is made up of 12 amino acids. The chain's CDR3 is CASRQGEEPQHF. CDR3 coding DNA: TGTGCCAGCCGACAGGGAGAGGAGCCCCAGCATTTT.

The chain is built from TRBV3-1 and TRBJ2-5, with D perhaps matching TRBD2 (6 bases). CDR1 and CDR2 (germline): LGHDT, YNNKEL (reference sequence). The V end lost 1 base, the J end lost 5 bases, and 17 bases lay between the germline ends. The CDR3 is 16 amino acids. The CDR3 DNA is TGTGCCAGCAGCCAAGGGCAGGGACCGGGGGTGGAGACCCAGTACTTC. This encodes CASSQGQGPGVETQYF.

This chain joins TRBV6-1 and TRBJ2-1; 9 bases are a match to TRBD2. The V and J ends lost 6 bases and 5 bases, in that order; junction bases with no gene match: 14. The germline V gene has CDR1 MNHNS and CDR2 SASEGT. There are 17 residues in the CDR3. Here the CDR3 DNA reads TGTGCCAGCAGCCCCCCCTCTGCGGGGGGGCCCAACAATGAGCAGTTCTTC. This translates into CASSPPSAGGPNNEQFF.

The chain carries TRBV5-1 and TRBJ1-1; TRBD1 matches at 7 bases. The germline CDR1 and CDR2 sequences are SGHRS and YFSETQ. V was pared by 4 bases and J by 5 bases, with 8 bases of the junction left unmatched. This CDR3 is built from 14 residues. This CDR3 is CASSLDRVGTEAFF. CDR3 nucleotide sequence: TGCGCCAGCAGCCTTGACAGGGTCGGGACTGAAGCTTTCTTT.

This chain uses TRBV9 with TRBJ2-3, with D tentatively TRBD2 (7 bases). The CDR3 has 14 amino acids. V lost 2 bases, J lost 8 bases, and 15 bases lay in between. Germline V lookup: CDR1 SGDLS, CDR2 YYNGEE. The CDR3, as DNA: TGTGCCAGCAGCGTCCACGGGGGGCCCGGTACGCAGTATTTT. It is translated as CASSVHGGPGTQYF.

The chain is built from TRBV27 and TRBJ2-2; D may be TRBD2 (6 bases). This CDR3 is 16 amino acids long. The germline gives CDR1 MNHEY, CDR2 SMNVEV (reference sequence). V shed 6 bases and J shed 6 bases, with 20 bases lying between them. DNA of the CDR3: TGTGCCAGCAGCGAGACCAAAACTAGCCAAGCCGGGGAGCTGTTTTTT. It yields the protein CASSETKTSQAGELFF.

This chain connects TRBV6-2 or TRBV6-3 to TRBJ2-2, with D unresolved. Trimming stripped 10 bases from V and 0 bases from J, with 18 bases between. CDR1 MNHEY and CDR2 SVGEGT come from the germline V gene. The CDR3 is made up of 16 amino acids. DNA for the CDR3: TGTGCCACCCGGACCCCTCTGCGAGCGAACACCGGGGAGCTGTTTTTT. The encoded protein is CATRTPLRANTGELFF.

The chain recombines TRBV18 with TRBJ2-1; 9 nucleotides line up with TRBD2. Trimming took 2 bases from V and 3 from J; bases not matched to a gene: 5. The CDR3 runs 16 residues. Germline lookup yields CDR1 KGHSH and CDR2 LQKENI. CDR3 protein: CASSPEAGGLYNEQFF. The CDR3 DNA is TGTGCCAGCTCACCAGAAGCGGGGGGTCTCTACAATGAGCAGTTCTTC.

This clonotype was recorded only once. The V and J genes are TRBV7-9 and TRBJ1-2, with 7 bases fitting TRBD1. Germline lookup yields CDR1 SEHNR and CDR2 FQNEAQ (reference sequence). This CDR3 comprises 14 residues. J was trimmed by 2 bases and V by 1 base; bases with no gene match: 1. The CDR3: CASSLEGQNYGYTF. The CDR3 DNA follows: TGTGCCAGCAGCTTAGAGGGACAGAACTATGGCTACACCTTC.

The V and J genes are TRBV13 and TRBJ2-7, with 10 positions matching TRBD2. CDR3 size: 17 residues. The germline V gene encodes CDR1 PRHDT and CDR2 FYEKMQ (reference sequence). V lost 3 bases to trimming and J lost 1 base; unmatched junction nucleotides: 9. CDR3 amino acids: CASSFRPGTSDSYEQYF. The DNA of the CDR3 is TGTGCCAGCAGCTTTCGTCCAGGGACTAGCGATTCCTACGAGCAGTACTTC.

The CDR3, as DNA: TGTGCCAGCAGTCCCCCCGACAGATACTACGAGCAGTACTTC. This sequence encodes CASSPPDRYYEQYF. This chain uses TRBV6-5 with TRBJ2-7; possible D gene TRBD1, 5 bases. Germline V CDR1 and CDR2: MNHEY, SVGAGI. CDR3 length: 14 residues. V lost 5 bases to trimming and J lost 3 bases, with 14 bases between them.

The chain employs TRBV20-1 and TRBJ2-7; D is tentatively TRBD1 or TRBD2 (5 bases each). Trimming left V 2 bases short and J 3 bases short, with 17 bases between. The CDR3 has 15 amino acids. Germline V gene sequence: CDR1 DFQATT, CDR2 SNEGSKA (reference sequence). CDR3 protein: CSARNGGRNGYEQYF. CDR3 nucleotide sequence: TGCAGTGCTAGAAATGGGGGAAGAAACGGCTACGAGCAGTACTTC.

This chain links TRBV20-1 with TRBJ1-6; 7 bases are shared with TRBD1. Germline-derived CDR1 and CDR2 are DFQATT and SNEGSKA (reference sequence). The length of the CDR3 is 15 residues. The V gene end was trimmed by 1 base and the J gene end by 9 bases; junction bases not matched to a gene: 9. CDR3 DNA sequence: TGCAGTGCTAGAGGGGCGGGACAGAGAGGTTCACCCCTCCACTTT. Translation: CSARGAGQRGSPLHF.

The chain has TRBV30 and TRBJ1-2; no clear D. V shed 3 bases and J shed 4 bases, with 9 bases lying between them. This CDR3 is 12 amino acids long. Germline V gene sequence: CDR1 GTSNPN, CDR2 SVGIG (reference sequence). The CDR3 nucleotides are TGTGCCTGGAGAATCTACTTCTATGGCTACACCTTC. Translating gives CAWRIYFYGYTF.

The genes are TRBV29-1 and TRBJ2-2; no clear D. V was cut by 5 bases and J by 2 bases, with 6 bases left in between. Per germline, CDR1 SQVTM and CDR2 ANQGSEA. This CDR3 has 12 residues. CDR3 region: CSVWANTGELFF. CDR3 nucleotides: TGCAGCGTTTGGGCTAACACCGGGGAGCTGTTTTTT.

This sequence joins TRBV20-1 and TRBJ1-1; D is possibly TRBD1 (5 bases). Germline-derived CDR1 and CDR2 are DFQATT and SNEGSKA (reference sequence). The CDR3 consists of 13 residues. V lost 8 bases and J 4 bases, leaving 17 bases between the germline ends. CDR3 loop: CSSDPGTGTEAFF. In DNA, the CDR3 is TGCAGTTCAGACCCTGGGACCGGCACTGAAGCTTTCTTT.

The chain uses TRBV19 and TRBJ2-1, with a tentative D call TRBD2 (6 bases). The CDR3 loop spans 15 amino acids. Trimming left V 5 bases short and J 2 bases short, with 13 bases between. Germline CDR1 and CDR2: LNHDA and SQIVND (reference sequence). The CDR3 coding sequence is TGTGCCAGTAGTCTCGGGAGCTGGACCTACAATGAGCAGTTCTTC. Translating gives CASSLGSWTYNEQFF. Variable domain in full (rest from reference TRBV19 and TRBJ2-1): DGGITQSPKYLFRKEGQNVTLSCEQNLNHDAMYWYRQDPGQGLRLIYYSQIVNDFQKGDIAEGYSVSREKKESFPLTVTSAQKNPTAFYLCASSLGSWTYNEQFFGPGTRLTVL.

The CDR3 reads CASSFSRAPYEQYF. DNA of the CDR3: TGTGCCAGCAGTTTCTCGCGGGCCCCCTACGAGCAGTACTTC. The rearrangement uses TRBV6-5 and TRBJ2-7; the D gene is possibly TRBD2 (5 bases). Between the trimmed V and J ends, which lost 4 bases and 2 bases, there was a span of 12 bases. This CDR3 has 14 residues. Germline V gives CDR1 MNHEY, CDR2 SVGAGI.